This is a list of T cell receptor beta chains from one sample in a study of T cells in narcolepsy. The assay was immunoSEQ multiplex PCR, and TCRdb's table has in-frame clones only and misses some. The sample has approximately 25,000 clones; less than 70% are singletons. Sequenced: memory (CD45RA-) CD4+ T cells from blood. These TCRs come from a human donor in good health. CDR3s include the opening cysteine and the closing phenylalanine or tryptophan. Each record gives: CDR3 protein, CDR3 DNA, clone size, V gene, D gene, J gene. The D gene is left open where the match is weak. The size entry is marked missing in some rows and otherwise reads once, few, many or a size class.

CASSPGPGGVETQYF,TGTGCCAGCTCACCAGGCCCCGGGGGAGTGGAGACCCAGTACTTC,few,TRBV18,NA,TRBJ2-5
CAWMINYGYTF,TGTGCCTGGATGATTAACTATGGCTACACCTTC,NA,TRBV30,NA,TRBJ1-2
CASRPPAGGFTDTQYF,TGTGCTAGCCGCCCCCCAGCGGGAGGTTTCACAGATACGCAGTATTTT,NA,TRBV12-5,TRBD2,TRBJ2-3
CASSMVRGEQYF,TGTGCCAGTAGTATGGTTAGGGGCGAGCAGTACTTC,few,TRBV19,NA,TRBJ2-7
CSAATGVGTEAFF,TGCAGCGCCGCGACAGGGGTGGGGACTGAAGCTTTCTTT,NA,TRBV29-1,TRBD1,TRBJ1-1
CASSPGGSLSTDTQYF,TGTGCCAGCAGCCCCGGGGGATCTCTCTCCACAGATACGCAGTATTTT,NA,TRBV5-4,NA,TRBJ2-3
CASSLAKGEQFF,TGTGCCAGCAGCTTAGCCAAGGGGGAGCAGTTCTTC,NA,TRBV7-7,NA,TRBJ2-1
CASSIATKGFIDYGYTF,TGTGCCAGTAGCATAGCCACGAAGGGTTTTATCGACTATGGCTACACCTTC,NA,TRBV19,NA,TRBJ1-2
CASSSLRGPEAFF,TGTGCCAGCAGCTCACTCAGGGGGCCCGAAGCTTTCTTT,few,TRBV5-4,TRBD1,TRBJ1-1
CASSGLLAQETQYF,TGTGCCAGCAGTGGATTGTTAGCCCAAGAGACCCAGTACTTC,NA,TRBV2,NA,TRBJ2-5